This TCR beta chain was observed in a study of T cells in Graves' hyperthyroidism and ophthalmopathy. Overall study findings and caveats: Most expanded thyroid clonotypes above 0.001 recurred in blood.

Roughly 9.1 ml of fresh peripheral blood supplied the PBMCs. The TCR beta CDR3 regions underwent amplification using RNA transcripts as the source. An initial round of RT-PCR targeting the TCR CDR3 relied on the HTBI primer set. MiXCR was run by TCRdb on the multiplex PCR reads, yielding one entry per CDR3 protein. The repertoire has under 300,000 distinct CDR3 sequences, 22% of them found once; the top ten carry around two thirds. CDR3 length: 14 residues. V dropped 6 bases and J dropped 6; count of bases not matched to a gene: 9. CDR1 and CDR2 from the germline V gene are MNHNS and SASEGT. This clonotype was picked up a small number of times. No antigen is known for it.

The sequenced sample consisted of blood. The V call is TRBV6-1, the J call TRBJ2-7; 9 positions agree with TRBD1. The clonotype was recovered from a man aged 25-40 years with Graves' ophthalmopathy. This chain's CDR3 is CASRPNRGLGEQYF. In nucleotides, the CDR3 is TGTGCCAGCAGACCTAACAGGGGGCTCGGCGAGCAGTACTTC.